This is a list of T cell receptor beta chains from one sample in a study of CD8 T cells in Susac syndrome. TCRdb recomputed calls from the immunoSEQ multiplex PCR reads with MiXCR, one row per CDR3 protein. Here the sample spans some 190,000 distinct CDR3 sequences, almost 96% being singletons. Sequenced input: CD4+ T cells from PBMCs. These receptors all come from a human donor with multiple sclerosis. Each CDR3 is given with its conserved first and last residue. The order of the fields is D gene, clone size, J gene, V gene, CDR3 length, CDR3 DNA, CDR3 protein. D genes are given only for firm matches. Expanded clones are given a class, and other clones once, few, many or no size at all.

TRBD2 . TRBJ2-1 TRBV5-1 14 TGCGCCACCAACACCGGGGGGGCGCGCAATGAGCAGTTCTTC CATNTGGARNEQFF
. . TRBJ1-1 TRBV29-1 11 TGCAGCGTTTCTTCCAACAGTATGGCTTTCTTT CSVSSNSMAFF
. . TRBJ2-3 TRBV5-6 13 TGTGCCAGCAGCATCCGGTTTTGGGATACGCAGTATTTT CASSIRFWDTQYF
TRBD2 . TRBJ2-1 TRBV6-1 16 TGTGCCAGCAGTCGCCTAGGAGCGGGGGTAAGCAATGAGCAGTTCTTC CASSRLGAGVSNEQFF
. once TRBJ2-3 TRBV2 10 TGTGCCAGCAGTGTTGATACGCAGTATTTT CASSVDTQYF
. . TRBJ1-6 TRBV7-9 13 TGTGCCAGCAGCTCCGGACTGAATTCACCCCTCCACTTT CASSSGLNSPLHF
. . TRBJ2-7 TRBV2 10 TGTGCCAGCAACGGGATAGAGCAGTACTTC CASNGIEQYF
. . TRBJ2-7 TRBV23-1 17 TGCGCCAGCAGTCCCCACCTACCGAAAAGGGAAGGGTACGAGCAGTACTTC CASSPHLPKREGYEQYF
TRBD1 . TRBJ1-1 TRBV30 15 TGTGCCTGTCCCCCAGGGGAAGGGGGCCGCACTGAAGCTTTCTTT CACPPGEGGRTEAFF
TRBD1 . TRBJ2-1 TRBV29-1 15 TGCAGCGTTGAAGATCGAAGGGGGCCCCCAATGGAGCAGTTCTTC CSVEDRRGPPMEQFF
. . TRBJ2-7 TRBV12-3/TRBV12-4 13 TGTGCCAGCAGAAACAGGGTCTCCTACGAGCAGTACTTC CASRNRVSYEQYF
. . TRBJ2-7 TRBV27 17 TGTGCCAGCAGCCGCACCCCGACCGGACGGCCGCCCTACGAGCAGTACTTC CASSRTPTGRPPYEQYF
. . TRBJ2-4 TRBV20-1 20 TGCAGTGCTAGAGCTTCTTGGCAACAGGGAGATTCCTTAGCCAAAAACATTCAGTACTTC CSARASWQQGDSLAKNIQYF
. . TRBJ2-7 TRBV27 16 TGTGCCAGCAGTTTATCGCCCGACAGAGCCTCCTACGAGCAGTACTTC CASSLSPDRASYEQYF
TRBD2 . TRBJ2-4 TRBV30 16 TGTGCCTGGAGTGCAACCCTGGGACTAGCGAAAAACATTCAGTACTTC CAWSATLGLAKNIQYF
. . TRBJ1-1 TRBV9 16 TGTGCCAGCAGCGTAGTGGGACACCACATGAACACTGAAGCTTTCTTT CASSVVGHHMNTEAFF
TRBD1 . TRBJ1-6 TRBV13 15 TGTGCCAGCAGCGCGGGCATAGGGGACAGTTCACCCCTCCACTTT CASSAGIGDSSPLHF
. . TRBJ2-3 TRBV15 13 TGTGCCACCCAAGGGGGGGGCACAGATACGCAGTATTTT CATQGGGTDTQYF
. . TRBJ2-5 TRBV6-5 14 TGTGCCAGCAGAGGTCTTCGGGGCGATGAGACCCAGTACTTC CASRGLRGDETQYF
. . TRBJ1-5 TRBV20-1 13 TGCAGTGCTATGGCAGGGGCCGATCAGCCCCAGCATTTT CSAMAGADQPQHF
. . TRBJ1-6 TRBV29-1 13 TGCAGCGTTGATGAGGGAATAGGTTCACCCCTCCACTTT CSVDEGIGSPLHF
TRBD2 once TRBJ2-5 TRBV27 14 TGTGCCACCCAACTAGCGGGGGGCACAGAGACCCAGTACTTC CATQLAGGTETQYF
. . TRBJ1-1 TRBV15 13 TGTGCCACCAGCAGCCCGCCCCCAAGGATGGCTTTCTTT CATSSPPPRMAFF
. . TRBJ1-2 TRBV7-9 16 TGTGCCAGCAGCGTCAGTAGGGCTGGGGGCAACCATGGCTACACCTTC CASSVSRAGGNHGYTF
. . TRBJ2-5 TRBV20-1 13 TGCAGTGCTAGGGGCACAGCGGACGGGACCCAGTACTTC CSARGTADGTQYF
. . TRBJ2-7 TRBV6-5 13 TGTGCCAGCAGCTCCGGACACTCCTACGAGCAGTACTTC CASSSGHSYEQYF
. . TRBJ2-5 TRBV7-6 16 TGTGCCAGCAGCCCCGTTACCGGGCCCCTCGGCAAGGCCCAGTACTTC CASSPVTGPLGKAQYF